The 21 T cell receptor beta chains in this list originate from one sample, sequenced in a study of T cell responses to AZD1222 COVID-19 vaccine. Clones were read by immunoSEQ multiplex PCR, and TCRdb kept only the in-frame ones, dropping some. The table includes over 110,000 clones, 92% detected once. Sequencing was performed on peripheral blood, taken 28 days after the second AZD1222 dose. The receptors originated from an adult who received the AZD1222 COVID-19 vaccine.

The V call is TRBV15, the J call TRBJ2-4; TRBD2 is a possible D gene (6 bases). V lost 5 bases, J lost 1 base, and 15 bases lay in between. The germline V gene has CDR1 LNHNV and CDR2 YYDKDF (reference sequence). This CDR3 spans 16 amino acids. The CDR3 DNA reads TGTGCCACCAGCGTCGGAGGGGTTATCGCCAAAAACATTCAGTACTTC. This translates into CATSVGGVIAKNIQYF.

Remarks on this clone: Other nucleotide sequences in the sample specify the same CDR3. The chain is built from TRBV5-6 and TRBJ1-1; D is undetermined. V was pared by 3 bases and J by 5 bases, with 11 bases between. The CDR3 is made up of 13 amino acids. Germline CDR1 SGHDT, CDR2 YYEEEE. As DNA, the CDR3 is TGTGCCAGCAGCTCCTACGGAGGAACTGAAGCTTTCTTT. It codes for CASSSYGGTEAFF.

The chain is built from TRBV9 and TRBJ2-2; a weak D match, TRBD2 (5 bases). The V gene's germline CDR1 is SGDLS and CDR2 YYNGEE. The V end was cut by 4 bases, the J end by 2 bases, with 15 bases between. The CDR3 spans 16 residues. This chain's CDR3 is CASSPQGRSNTGELFF. The CDR3 nucleotides read TGTGCCAGCAGCCCCCAAGGGAGAAGTAACACCGGGGAGCTGTTTTTT. Full variable domain (remainder filled in from reference TRBV9 and TRBJ2-2): DSGVTQTPKHLITATGQRVTLRCSPRSGDLSVYWYQQSLDQGLQFLIQYYNGEERAKGNILERFSAQQFPDLHSELNLSSLELGDSALYFCASSPQGRSNTGELFFGEGSRLTVL.

The chain is built from TRBV5-5 and TRBJ2-3; D possibly matches TRBD1 or TRBD2 (5 bases each). CDR3 length: 16 residues. V was pared by 0 bases and J by 0 bases, with 11 bases between. CDR1 is SGHKS, CDR2 YYEKEE, per germline (reference sequence). CDR3 nucleotide sequence: TGTGCCAGCAGCTTGGTTGTGGGACCGAGCACAGATACGCAGTATTTT. Translated: CASSLVVGPSTDTQYF.

The rearrangement uses TRBV19 and TRBJ2-1; no definite D call. Germline V gives CDR1 LNHDA, CDR2 SQIVND (reference sequence). V was trimmed by 3 bases and J by 8 bases, leaving 17 bases between them. The CDR3 sequence is 15 residues long. The CDR3 DNA reads TGTGCCAGTAGTATTAGGGCAGGCCCCCTCCATGAGCAGTTCTTC. Translating it yields CASSIRAGPLHEQFF. The variable domain in full, with the rest retrieved from reference TRBV19 and TRBJ2-1, is DGGITQSPKYLFRKEGQNVTLSCEQNLNHDAMYWYRQDPGQGLRLIYYSQIVNDFQKGDIAEGYSVSREKKESFPLTVTSAQKNPTAFYLCASSIRAGPLHEQFFGPGTRLTVL.

The chain recombines TRBV5-6 with TRBJ2-3; 9 bases agree with TRBD1. This CDR3 has 15 amino acids. V gave up 4 bases and J gave up 10 bases; unmatched junction bases: 13. Germline V gene data show CDR1 as SGHDT and CDR2 as YYEEEE. CDR3 in amino acids: CASSPGTGSPRAQYF. CDR3 in DNA: TGTGCCAGCAGCCCCGGGACAGGGAGCCCAAGGGCGCAGTATTTT.

The chain couples TRBV29-1 to TRBJ2-7; weak D call: TRBD2 (6 bases). CDR3 length: 10 residues. CDR1 and CDR2 from the germline V gene are SQVTM and ANQGSEA. Trimming took off 7 bases at V and 5 bases at J, with 9 bases between the two ends. CDR3 amino acids: CSAGEHEQYF. CDR3 DNA: TGCAGCGCGGGAGAGCACGAGCAGTACTTC.

This clone has only one observation. This rearrangement joins TRBV18 to TRBJ1-4; D gene ambiguous. Trimming removed 1 base at V and 5 bases at J, with 14 bases between. CDR3 size: 16 residues. Looked up from germline, CDR1 is KGHSH and CDR2 is LQKENI. The CDR3 region is CASSPRSNSLNEKLFF. The CDR3 nucleotides are TGTGCCAGCTCACCACGTAGTAACAGCCTAAATGAAAAACTGTTTTTT.

Remarks on this clone: The germline gene is not matched at one end of the junction; a read error may be the cause. Written as DNA, the CDR3 is TGTGCCACGAGTGATGCGCGGAGTAGCACAGATACGCAGTATTTT. Amino acids: CATSDARSSTDTQYF. The chain is built from TRBV24-1 and TRBJ2-3; D unresolved. The CDR3 extends over 15 amino acids. The germline V gene has CDR1 KGHDR and CDR2 SFDVKD.

The count of this clone is one. V is TRBV19 and J is TRBJ2-1, with D perhaps being TRBD1 or TRBD2 (5 bases each). Per germline, CDR1 LNHDA and CDR2 SQIVND (reference sequence). This CDR3 comprises 17 residues. Trimming removed 3 bases from V and 1 base from J, with 16 bases in between. As DNA, the CDR3 is TGTGCCAGTAGTATTTCATCGGGGCTACTATCCTACAATGAGCAGTTCTTC. It translates to CASSISSGLLSYNEQFF.

This clone appeared a single time. The rearrangement links TRBV4-2 to TRBJ2-7; D not resolved. Trimming shortened V by 1 base and J by 2 bases, and 6 bases separated the two germline ends. The CDR3 runs to 13 residues. Germline CDR1 LGHNA, CDR2 YNFKEQ. The CDR3 spells CASSQVGTYEQYF. Written as DNA, the CDR3 is TGTGCCAGCAGCCAAGTGGGGACCTACGAGCAGTACTTC.

The DNA of the CDR3 is TGTGCCAGCAGCGCGGGGGGAGCTCTAACTGAAGCTTTCTTT. Amino acid sequence: CASSAGGALTEAFF. The J gene is TRBJ1-1, the V gene TRBV9, with D possibly matching TRBD1 (5 bases). The V end was cut by 3 bases, the J end by 5 bases, with 14 bases between. The CDR3 totals 14 residues. CDR1 SGDLS and CDR2 YYNGEE come from the germline V gene.

The chain combines TRBV11-2 with TRBJ2-7; TRBD1 matches 7 bases. There are 15 residues in the CDR3. The V gene end was trimmed by 1 base and the J gene end by 3 bases; junction bases not matched to a gene: 6. Germline CDR1 is SGHAT and CDR2 is FQNNGV. The CDR3 here is CASSLAPGQNYEQYF. DNA of the CDR3: TGTGCCAGCAGCTTAGCCCCGGGACAGAACTACGAGCAGTACTTC.

This clone turned up a few times. V usage is TRBV4-1 and J usage is TRBJ1-5; 9 bases line up with TRBD1. Trimming removed 3 bases from V and 6 bases from J; junction bases left unmatched: 3. Germline CDR1 MGHRA, CDR2 YSYEKL. This CDR3 spans 14 amino acids. CDR3 DNA sequence: TGCGCCAGCAGCCATGGACAGGGGATTCAGCCCCAGCATTTT. Translation: CASSHGQGIQPQHF.

This sequence joins TRBV12-5 and TRBJ1-4, with TRBD1 matching over 7 bases. This CDR3 spans 19 amino acids. Per the germline V gene, CDR1 is LGHNT and CDR2 is FRNRAP. With 4 bases clipped from V and 0 bases from J, the junction kept 14 bases outside the gene matches. CDR3 in DNA: TGTGCTAGTGGTTCCCATCAACAGGGGCGGGGGGCAACTAATGAAAAACTGTTTTTT. Its protein is CASGSHQQGRGATNEKLFF.

CDR3 sequence reads: CASSYVGTEAFF. The CDR3 nucleotides are TGTGCCAGTAGCTATGTCGGCACTGAAGCTTTCTTT. The rearrangement joins TRBV19 to TRBJ1-1, with D unresolved. Trimming stripped 6 bases from V and 4 bases from J, with 9 bases between. Germline V gives CDR1 LNHDA, CDR2 SQIVND (reference sequence). This CDR3 has 12 amino acids.

This chain links TRBV19 with TRBJ1-1, with TRBD1 identical over 7 bases. The CDR3 covers 17 residues. V was pared by 3 bases and J by 0 bases, with 10 bases of the junction left unmatched. The germline V gene encodes CDR1 LNHDA and CDR2 SQIVND (reference sequence). The CDR3 bases are TGTGCCAGTAGTATGACAGGGAGAACCGTCATGAACACTGAAGCTTTCTTT. Amino acids: CASSMTGRTVMNTEAFF.

The V call is TRBV6-5, the J call TRBJ1-4; D is undetermined. V lost 6 bases and J lost 12, with 17 bases in between. Germline lookup yields CDR1 MNHEY and CDR2 SVGAGI. The CDR3 has 13 residues. The CDR3 sequence: CASSRTGVGELFF. The CDR3 DNA follows: TGTGCCAGCAGCCGAACCGGGGTCGGGGAACTGTTTTTT.

The chain recombines TRBV7-9 with TRBJ1-6; D not resolved. V gave up 5 bases and J gave up 7 bases, with 6 bases separating them. Per the germline V gene, CDR1 is SEHNR and CDR2 is FQNEAQ (reference sequence). This CDR3 comprises 12 residues. The CDR3 protein is CASSGLNSPLHF. In nucleotides, the CDR3 is TGTGCCAGCAGCGGACTCAATTCACCCCTCCACTTT.

The chain has TRBV5-6 and TRBJ1-5; D might be TRBD1 (5 bases). V gave up 5 bases and J gave up 4 bases, with 13 bases separating them. The length of the CDR3 is 14 residues. Germline loops: CDR1 SGHDT, CDR2 YYEEEE. The CDR3: CASSRGWGNQPQHF. The CDR3 DNA is TGTGCCAGCAGTCGGGGATGGGGGAATCAGCCCCAGCATTTT.

CDR3: CASTPIARIRNTIYF. In DNA, the CDR3 is TGTGCCAGCACCCCCATTGCGAGGATTCGAAACACCATATATTTT. The chain has TRBV6-4 and TRBJ1-3, with unresolved D. The length of the CDR3 is 15 residues. V shed 7 bases and J shed 5 bases, with 18 bases lying between them. Germline lookup yields CDR1 MRHNA and CDR2 SNTAGT.